This T cell receptor beta chain appears in the sequencing data of a study of T-cell reconstitution after alpha-beta-depleted transplantation in children. Using unique molecular identifiers, the investigators prepared the TCRbeta library. TCRdb passed the PCR reads through MiXCR, listing each CDR3 protein once. This sample has under 350,000 distinct CDR3 sequences, with about a tenth found just once. This TCR was sampled from a human donor who donated a stem cell graft to a child with SCID. The specimen was PBMCs from the stem cell graft donor, collected from the stem cell graft.

In nucleotides, the CDR3 is TGCAGTGCCAAAGGGGACAGCCTCTATGGCTACACCTTC. This translates into CSAKGDSLYGYTF. V gene TRBV20-1 combines with J gene TRBJ1-2, with 7 bases fitting TRBD1. Germline assignment: CDR1 DFQATT and CDR2 SNEGSKA (reference sequence). V shed 6 bases, J shed 4 bases, and the junction held 8 bases outside the gene matches. This CDR3 is built from 13 residues.